Listed below are T cell receptor beta chains from one sample, sequenced in a study of OX40 agonist ivuxolimab in advanced cancers. Using immunoSEQ multiplex PCR, the repertoire was profiled, and TCRdb retains in-frame clones only, with some absent. The table has roughly 50,000 clones, approximately 80% seen once. The specimen was CD4+ or CD8+ T cells sorted from blood, collected in a trial of the OX40 agonist ivuxolimab. The receptor source for this set is an adult with an advanced solid tumor such as melanoma, head and neck, liver or kidney cancer. CDR3s leave out the opening cysteine and the closing phenylalanine or tryptophan. Each record gives: J gene, D gene, V gene, CDR3 protein. A D gene is named only where the DNA matches it firmly.

TRBJ1-5	.	TRBV6-5	ASSYNAAWWQPQH
TRBJ1-2	TRBD1	TRBV5-6	ASSSYDRVASYGYT
TRBJ2-3	TRBD1	TRBV29-1	SVVQGATDTQY
TRBJ1-1	TRBD1	TRBV18	ASSRGQKIGNTEAF
TRBJ1-2	TRBD1	TRBV11-1	ASSLGLDRTSYGYT
TRBJ2-5	TRBD2	TRBV4-1	ASQPPGGRQETQY
TRBJ1-1	.	TRBV30	AWSVSPTGQGGEAF
TRBJ2-2	.	TRBV4-3	ASSQLASTGELF
TRBJ2-7	TRBD2	TRBV27	ASSPGTSGSYEQY
TRBJ1-2	.	TRBV7-2	ASSPYRDLGGYT
TRBJ2-2	TRBD2	TRBV10-1	ASSEWGGTGELF